A single sample is the source of the 12 T cell receptor beta chains below, sequenced in a study of OX40 agonist ivuxolimab in advanced cancers. Method: immunoSEQ multiplex PCR; TCRdb's copy keeps in-frame clones and lacks some. Of around 100,000 clones in the sample, roughly nine tenths were seen once. The sequencing used CD4+ or CD8+ T cells sorted from blood, collected in a trial of the OX40 agonist ivuxolimab. Every receptor here comes from an adult with an advanced solid tumor such as melanoma, head and neck, liver or kidney cancer.

The rearrangement joins TRBV5-4 to TRBJ2-1, with TRBD2 identical over 15 bases. CDR1 SGHNT and CDR2 YYREEE come from the germline V gene (reference sequence). Trimming cost V 4 bases and J 10 bases; bases outside gene matches: 3. This CDR3 contains 14 residues. In nucleotides, the CDR3 is TGTGCCAGCAGCGCGGGACTAGCGGGAGGAGAGCAGTTCTTC. Encoded protein: CASSAGLAGGEQFF.

The chain couples TRBV10-2 to TRBJ2-3; possible D gene TRBD2, 6 bases. The ends were cut back, 7 bases at V and 0 bases at J, with 17 bases in the middle. This CDR3 region has 16 residues. Germline assignment: CDR1 WSHSY and CDR2 SAAADI. The DNA of the CDR3 is TGCGCCAGCAACACACTAGCCCCGAAAAGCACAGATACGCAGTATTTT. Residues: CASNTLAPKSTDTQYF.

This chain joins TRBV18 and TRBJ1-5; a weak D match, TRBD1 (5 bases). CDR1 KGHSH and CDR2 LQKENI come from the germline V gene. The CDR3 consists of 14 residues. Trimming took off 2 bases at V and 5 bases at J, with 10 bases between the two ends. In DNA, the CDR3 is TGTGCCAGCTCACCAGGACAACTATATCAGCCCCAGCATTTT. Translation: CASSPGQLYQPQHF.

The rearrangement links TRBV6-6 to TRBJ1-1, with D maybe TRBD1 (6 bases). V gave up 5 bases and J gave up 4 bases, with 14 bases separating them. The CDR3 consists of 14 residues. Germline loops: CDR1 MNHNY, CDR2 SVGAGI (reference sequence). The CDR3 sequence: CASSVQGEATEAFF. The CDR3 nucleotides are TGTGCCAGCAGTGTACAGGGTGAGGCCACTGAAGCTTTCTTT.

The chain combines TRBV7-9 with TRBJ1-1; no reliable D call. The CDR3 is 14 amino acids. V was cut by 5 bases and J by 1 base, with 11 bases left in between. CDR1 is SEHNR and CDR2 is FQNEAQ in the germline V gene (reference sequence). CDR3 coding DNA: TGTGCCAGCAGCGACCCGGTCAGGAACACTGAAGCTTTCTTT. Its translation is CASSDPVRNTEAFF.

The chain employs TRBV7-2 and TRBJ1-3, with 10 bases aligning to TRBD1. The trim removed 4 bases at V and 7 bases at J, leaving 1 base unmatched. Germline assignment: CDR1 SGHTA and CDR2 FQGNSA. This CDR3 region has 13 residues. CDR3 sequence reads: CASSSDRGNTIYF. CDR3 DNA: TGTGCCAGCAGCTCGGACAGGGGGAACACCATATATTTT.

This clone was seen a handful of times. This chain connects TRBV18 to TRBJ1-1, with D unresolved. Germline V gene sequence: CDR1 KGHSH, CDR2 LQKENI. Between the trimmed V and J ends, which lost 3 bases and 4 bases, there was a span of 12 bases. This CDR3 spans 14 amino acids. The CDR3 DNA reads as TGTGCCAGCTCACCGAACAGCGGCAGCACTGAAGCTTTCTTT. Translation gives CASSPNSGSTEAFF. Supplemented by reference TRBV18 and TRBJ1-1, the full variable domain reads NAGVMQNPRHLVRRRGQEARLRCSPMKGHSHVYWYRQLPEEGLKFMVYLQKENIIDESGMPKERFSAEFPKEGPSILRIQQVVRGDSAAYFCASSPNSGSTEAFFGQGTRLTVV.

This clone was seen a few times. This CDR3 reads CASSIPGQGVPIGYGYTF. The DNA of the CDR3 is TGTGCCAGCAGCATTCCGGGACAGGGAGTTCCCATCGGCTATGGCTACACCTTC. V gene TRBV2 combines with J gene TRBJ1-2; TRBD1 matches 9 bases. CDR1 is SNHLY and CDR2 is FYNNEI in the germline V gene. The CDR3 is 18 amino acids. The trim removed 6 bases at V and 4 bases at J, leaving 18 bases unmatched.

V and J are TRBV9 and TRBJ2-1; weak D call: TRBD2 (6 bases). Germline V gene sequence: CDR1 SGDLS, CDR2 YYNGEE. Trimming left V 2 bases short and J 8 bases short, with 17 bases between. This CDR3 has 15 residues. The CDR3 region has the DNA TGTGCCAGCAGCGTTGGAGCGGGTTTCTCTTATGAGCAGTTCTTC. It encodes CASSVGAGFSYEQFF.

The chain combines TRBV30 with TRBJ1-4, with a tentative D call TRBD1 (6 bases). The CDR3 runs to 16 residues. V was trimmed by 2 bases and J by 5 bases, leaving 18 bases between them. CDR1 is GTSNPN, CDR2 SVGIG, per germline (reference sequence). The CDR3 DNA follows: TGTGCCTGGAGTCCTAGACCAATGGGACAAAATGAAAAACTGTTTTTT. Translating gives CAWSPRPMGQNEKLFF.

The V gene is TRBV18, the J gene TRBJ1-2; D remains ambiguous. Germline CDR1 reads KGHSH; CDR2 reads LQKENI. Trimming took 3 bases from V and 4 from J, leaving 6 bases between them. The CDR3 length is 12 residues. In nucleotides, the CDR3 is TGTGCCAGCTCACCCGACCGCTATGGCTACACCTTC. It translates to CASSPDRYGYTF.

V usage is TRBV5-4 and J usage is TRBJ2-7, with D possibly matching TRBD2 (6 bases). V gave up 4 bases and J gave up 2 bases, with 16 bases separating them. The CDR3 loop spans 15 amino acids. CDR1 and CDR2 (germline): SGHNT, YYREEE (reference sequence). CDR3 protein: CASSHPAERAYEQYF. CDR3 sequence (DNA): TGTGCCAGCAGCCATCCCGCCGAGCGGGCCTACGAGCAGTACTTC.